This TCR beta chain was observed in a study of shared clonotypes between healthy human individuals (dated by TCRdb to the early 2020s). Study-level background: The cohort included a few men and two women between 18 and 49 years of age. For each donor, CD4 naive and CD4 memory were each run on three plates, CD8 naive on two plates, and CD8 memory on one plate. Blood TCR repertoires of five healthy adults were deeply sequenced to estimate repertoire size and the extent of clonotype sharing between individuals. To increase sequencing depth and limit assay-specific biases, TCR repertoire library preparation and sequencing were carried out by different laboratories using diverse techniques. Each donor's leukapheresis produced roughly between roughly 0.85 and 9.5 billion PBMCs. Study-wide findings and limitations: About 5% of naive CD4, 3.5% of naive CD8, approximately 2% of memory CD4, and 0.4% of memory CD8 clonotypes were shared across a few donors. Clonotypes shared by all four sorted-subset donors showed higher generation probabilities than non-shared clonotypes. Larger estimated clonotype richness was generally found for naive subsets than for memory subsets. Pairwise subsampling indicated that sequencing depth was expected to affect the degree of clonotype sharing among donors. Incomplete sequencing was indicated by rarefaction of sorted-subset datasets, despite the large sequencing depth. The genetic and exposure-history diversity represented was limited by the small number of donors. Sampling was limited to blood, and TCR repertoires in tissue likely differ from TCR repertoires in blood.

The CDR3 measures 13 amino acids from cysteine to phenylalanine. The sequence is cut down to CDR3 DNA, 39 bases in frame from base 1. Trimming takes 5 bases from V and 6 bases from J, and the germline ends sit 13 bases apart. CDR1 and CDR2, looked up from the germline V gene (reference sequence), are LNHDA and SQIVND. Using the deep immunoSEQ assay, multiplex PCR amplified TCR CDR3 regions from genomic DNA. For each cell subset, the extracted genomic DNA was distributed evenly across all wells of several immunoSEQ 96-well plates, and each plate served as one replicate. For sorted subsets, approximately 200 ng of genomic DNA, equivalent to around 30,000 T cell genomes, went into each replicate PCR. Purified libraries were quantified with a Qubit 3.0 fluorometer, sized on a Bioanalyzer 2100, and re-quantified with the KAPA Library Quantification kit. A separate single-read 150-cycle Illumina NextSeq 550 flow cell was used to sequence each immunoSEQ 96-well plate. As for how the authors treated the data: The immunoSEQ output contained only junctional sequences without quality scores, so filtering could not match that applied to full-length reads. To assign V/J genes and CDR3, sequences were annotated using PyIR, a Python wrapper for IgBLAST v1.9, with IMGT germline references. Reads were removed for weak V/J assignments (E-value above 1e-6), missing CDR3, stop codons, out-of-frame junctions, or ambiguous translated residues. V3J clonotypes were defined by identical inferred V gene, J gene, and CDR3 amino acid sequence. To compute the percentage overlap between repertoires, the number of shared unique clonotypes was divided by the size of the smaller repertoire. Richness of each repertoire was evaluated using RTK rarefaction, the Chao1 estimator, and Recon v2.1 estimates of unobserved clonotypes. For all TCRbeta clonotypes obtained by the gDNA method from four donors, generation probabilities were computed with OLGA. In TCRdb, the immuneACCESS table is reduced to in-frame sequences with V and J assigned. These tables do not hold every clone; where another copy was compared, an unresolved V gene accounts for under half, and the others remain unexplained. V and J calls and clone size follow that table, whereas D and trimming were derived from the DNA. Within this sample are roughly 550,000 clones, with nearly 97% of them counted one time only. The ten largest clonotypes hold over 0.09% of the sample.

CD8 naive samples were obtained by positive selection for CCR7 among CD45RO-negative cells, yielding a CD45RA+CCR7+ population from which TemRA cells were excluded. Healthy HIV-negative adults with no recently reported acute infections or vaccinations were included as donors. Only Caucasian adults living in Nashville, Tennessee, USA were represented among the donors. Blood was collected by leukapheresis, and PBMCs were isolated by Ficoll-Histopaque density gradient centrifugation and then cryopreserved in liquid nitrogen vapor phase. Purity and quantity of every magnetically sorted T cell population were checked by analytical flow cytometry. Each sorted fraction had its genomic DNA isolated and then quantified by UV absorbance on a Nanodrop 2000c. In the case of this clone: There is no known antigen for this receptor. Within one base of it there is no much larger clone, and no base qualities were kept.

The sequence came from a young woman in good health. The chain couples TRBV19 to TRBJ1-2, with the D gene uncertain. The sequencing input was naive CD8+ T cells sorted from blood. The cell subset or site tag for this specimen amounts to: CD45RA+CCR7+. This receptor carries the CDR3 CASSPWISDGYTF. The DNA reads as follows: TGTGCCAGTAGTCCGTGGATCTCGGATGGCTACACCTTC.